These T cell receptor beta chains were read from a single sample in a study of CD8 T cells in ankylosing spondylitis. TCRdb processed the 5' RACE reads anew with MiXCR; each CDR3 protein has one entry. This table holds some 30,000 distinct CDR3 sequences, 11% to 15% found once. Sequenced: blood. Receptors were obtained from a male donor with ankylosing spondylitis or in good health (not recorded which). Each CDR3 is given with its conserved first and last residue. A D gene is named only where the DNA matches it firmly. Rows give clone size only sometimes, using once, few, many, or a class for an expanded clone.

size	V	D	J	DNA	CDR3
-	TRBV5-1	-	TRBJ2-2	TGCGCCAGCAGCTTGCAGGGGAGCACCGGCACCGGGGAGCTGTTTTTT	CASSLQGSTGTGELFF
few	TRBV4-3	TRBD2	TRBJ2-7	TGCGCCAGCAGCCAAATACTAGCGGTTAACTACGAGCAGTACTTC	CASSQILAVNYEQYF
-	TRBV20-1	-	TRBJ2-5	TGCAGTGCCCACTGGGGGGAGACCCAGTACTTC	CSAHWGETQYF
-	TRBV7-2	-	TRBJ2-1	TGTGCCAGCAGCCTCCCGATCGGCTACAATGAGCAGTTCTTC	CASSLPIGYNEQFF
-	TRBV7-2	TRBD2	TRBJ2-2	TGTGCCAGCACCAAACCGGGACTAGTAAGCACCGGGGAGCTGTTTTTT	CASTKPGLVSTGELFF
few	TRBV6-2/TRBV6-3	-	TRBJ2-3	TGTGCCAGCACGTTTTCCGGGGGCAGAGATACGCAGTATTTT	CASTFSGGRDTQYF
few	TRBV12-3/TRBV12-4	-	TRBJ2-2	TGTGCCAGCAGTTATGGGGAGCTGTTTTTT	CASSYGELFF
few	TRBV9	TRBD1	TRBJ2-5	TGTGTCAGCAGTAGGGGACAGAACCAAGAGACCCAGTACTTC	CVSSRGQNQETQYF
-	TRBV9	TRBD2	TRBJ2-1	TGTGCCAGCAGCGCGGGACTAGGGAACAATGAGCAGTTCTTC	CASSAGLGNNEQFF
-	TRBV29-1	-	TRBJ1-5	TGCAGCGACCCGAATCAGCCCCAGCATTTT	CSDPNQPQHF
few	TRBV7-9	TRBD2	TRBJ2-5	TGTGCCAGCAGCGTACTAGCGCCACAAGAGACCCAGTACTTC	CASSVLAPQETQYF
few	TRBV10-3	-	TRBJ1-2	TGTGCCATCAGTGAATGGGTCCATGGCTACACCTTC	CAISEWVHGYTF
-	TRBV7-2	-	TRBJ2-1	TGTGCCAGCAGCTTGGACCCTGGCGGCTACAATGAGCAGTTCTTC	CASSLDPGGYNEQFF
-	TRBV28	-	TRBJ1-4	TGTGCCAGCATCAACGGGGGAAGGGGCCGCGAAAAACTGTTTTTT	CASINGGRGREKLFF
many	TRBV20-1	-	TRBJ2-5	TGCAGTGCTAGCGGGGGCCAAGAGACCCAGTACTTC	CSASGGQETQYF
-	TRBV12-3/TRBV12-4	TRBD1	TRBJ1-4	TGTGCCAGCAGTCCCCGGACAGGGAGGAAAGAAAAACTGTTTTTT	CASSPRTGRKEKLFF
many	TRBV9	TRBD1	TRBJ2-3	TGTGCCAGCAGCGCCCTACAGGGGGTGGATACGCAGTATTTT	CASSALQGVDTQYF
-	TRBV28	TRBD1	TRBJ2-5	TGTGCCAGCAGAACGCCGGGACAGGTGGGCCAAGAGACCCAGTACTTC	CASRTPGQVGQETQYF
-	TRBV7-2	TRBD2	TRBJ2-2	TGTGCCAGCAGCGACCCGGGGCTAGCGGGCGGGGAGCTGTTTTTT	CASSDPGLAGGELFF
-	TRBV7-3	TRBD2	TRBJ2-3	TGTGCCAGCAGCTTAATGGGAGGGCCAACAGATACGCAGTATTTT	CASSLMGGPTDTQYF
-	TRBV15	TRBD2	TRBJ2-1	TGTGCCTCTTCGTTATTTAGCGGGTCTGGCAATGAGCAGTTCTTC	CASSLFSGSGNEQFF
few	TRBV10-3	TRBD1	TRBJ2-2	TGTGCCATCGAGGACAGGGGAAATGCCGGGGAGCTGTTTTTT	CAIEDRGNAGELFF
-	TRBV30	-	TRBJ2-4	TGTGCCTGGAGTTTGAATGCCAAAAACATTCAGTACTTC	CAWSLNAKNIQYF
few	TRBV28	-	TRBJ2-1	TGTGCCAGCAGTTTTAGGGGCAATGAGCAGTTCTTC	CASSFRGNEQFF
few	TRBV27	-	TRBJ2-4	TGTGCCAGCAGCCGCAACAGCGTAGCCAAAAACATTCAGTACTTC	CASSRNSVAKNIQYF
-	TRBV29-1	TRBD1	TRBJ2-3	TGCAGCGGAGACAGGGGAAGCACAGATACGCAGTATTTT	CSGDRGSTDTQYF
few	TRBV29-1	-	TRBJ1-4	TGCAGCGTTGGGGTTGAAGGGGAAAAACTGTTTTTT	CSVGVEGEKLFF
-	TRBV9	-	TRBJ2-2	TGTGCCAGCACCCTCAATGGGGGAGGCACCGGGGAGCTGTTTTTT	CASTLNGGGTGELFF
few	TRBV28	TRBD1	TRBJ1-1	TGTGCCAGCAGTTCAGGGGGCGTCGGGGTCACTGAAGCTTTCTTT	CASSSGGVGVTEAFF
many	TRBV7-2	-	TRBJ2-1	TGTGCCAGCAGCTTATCTCCATCAAAAAAAGAGCAGTTCTTC	CASSLSPSKKEQFF
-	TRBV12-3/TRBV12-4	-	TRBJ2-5	TGTGCCAGCAGCCCAGGACCGTCTCAAGAGACCCAGTACTTC	CASSPGPSQETQYF
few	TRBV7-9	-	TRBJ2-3	TGTGCCAGCAGCTTAGCGCTTGAGGTTGATACGCAGTATTTT	CASSLALEVDTQYF
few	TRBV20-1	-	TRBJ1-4	TGCAGTGCCACTGCAACTAATGAAAAACTGTTTTTT	CSATATNEKLFF
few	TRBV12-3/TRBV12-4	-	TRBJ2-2	TGTGCCAGCAGTCCCATCCGATCGACTGGGGAGCTGTTTTTT	CASSPIRSTGELFF
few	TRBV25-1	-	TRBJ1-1	TGTGCCAGCAGCATCGGGGAGAACACTGAAGCTTTCTTT	CASSIGENTEAFF
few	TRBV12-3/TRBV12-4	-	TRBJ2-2	TGTGCCAGCAGTTTAGTAGCCGGGGAGCTGTTTTTT	CASSLVAGELFF
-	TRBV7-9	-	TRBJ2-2	TGTGCCAGCAGCTCCTCCCGACATTTCACCGGGGAGCTGTTTTTT	CASSSSRHFTGELFF
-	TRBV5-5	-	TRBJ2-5	TGTGCCAGCAGCTTGTCAGAGACCCAGTACTTC	CASSLSETQYF
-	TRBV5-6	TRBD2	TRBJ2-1	TGTGCCAGCAGCTTCCTTAGCGGGGGGCGTTACAATGAGCAGTTCTTC	CASSFLSGGRYNEQFF
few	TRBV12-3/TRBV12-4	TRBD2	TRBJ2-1	TGTGCCAGCAGGGCAACTAGCGGGGGGGCCTACAATGAGCAGTTCTTC	CASRATSGGAYNEQFF
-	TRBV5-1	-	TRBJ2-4	TGCGCCAGCAGCTTGGCCGGGGGCTACATTCAGTACTTC	CASSLAGGYIQYF
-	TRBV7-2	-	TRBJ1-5	TGTGCCAGCAGCAAGGGTAGCAATCAGCCCCAGCATTTT	CASSKGSNQPQHF
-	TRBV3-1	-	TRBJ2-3	TGTGCCAGCAGCTGGAGTGTAGATACGCAGTATTTT	CASSWSVDTQYF
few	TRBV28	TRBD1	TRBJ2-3	TGTGCCAGCAGTAAACAGGGGCCAGCGGTCGATACGCAGTATTTT	CASSKQGPAVDTQYF
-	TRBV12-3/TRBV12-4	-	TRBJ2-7	TGTGCCAGCAGTTCCCTCATGGGGCAGTACTTC	CASSSLMGQYF
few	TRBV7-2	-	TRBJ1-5	TGTGCCAGCAGCTTACAAGACAGCAATCAGCCCCAGCATTTT	CASSLQDSNQPQHF